These 9 T cell receptor beta chains share one sample of origin, sequenced in a study of blood T cell repertoires in COVID-19. Data came from immunoSEQ multiplex PCR; TCRdb stores just in-frame clones and leaves some out. Of around 94,000 clones in the sample, 78% are singletons; the top ten hold 7.5% to 10%. What was sequenced was peripheral blood. These receptor sequences come from a man in his sixties with active or convalescent COVID-19.

The chain combines TRBV4-1 with TRBJ2-3; a weak D match, TRBD2 (6 bases). CDR3 length: 17 residues. The V end lost 1 base, the J end lost 0 bases, and 14 bases lay between the germline ends. Germline V gives CDR1 MGHRA, CDR2 YSYEKL. The CDR3 sequence: CASSQVFRGTSTDTQYF. DNA of the CDR3: TGCGCCAGCAGCCAAGTTTTCCGCGGGACTAGCACAGATACGCAGTATTTT.

The chain is built from TRBV6-5 and TRBJ1-2, with D possibly matching TRBD1 (6 bases). CDR3 size: 14 residues. V shed 7 bases and J shed 4 bases, with 16 bases lying between them. Germline V gene sequence: CDR1 MNHEY, CDR2 SVGAGI. For the CDR3, the DNA is TGTGCCAGCACTCGAACAGGGAATCCCTATGGCTACACCTTC. Residues: CASTRTGNPYGYTF.

The chain joins TRBV12-5 to TRBJ1-1, with TRBD1 matching over 8 bases. J gave up 0 bases and V 6 bases, and 6 bases lay outside the gene matches. Germline-derived CDR1 and CDR2 are LGHNT and FRNRAP. This CDR3 is built from 15 residues. For the CDR3, the DNA is TGTGCTAGTGGGCAGAAACAGGGGGTGAACACTGAAGCTTTCTTT. Translated, it gives CASGQKQGVNTEAFF.

This clone has a handful of counts. The chain joins TRBV25-1 to TRBJ1-2; perhaps TRBD1 as D (6 bases). CDR1 and CDR2 (germline): MGHDK, SYGVNS. The CDR3 sequence is 15 residues long. V shed 4 bases and J shed 8 bases, with 20 bases lying between them. The CDR3 DNA sequence: TGTGCCAGCAGTGGAAGTGGAAGGGGGATTGAAGGCTACACCTTC. It encodes CASSGSGRGIEGYTF.

This clone was counted a single time. This rearrangement joins TRBV3-1 (or the pseudogene TRBV3-2) to TRBJ2-1; D unclear. Trimming took 5 bases from V and 13 from J, leaving 12 bases between them. The germline V gene encodes CDR1 LGHDT and CDR2 YNNKEL (reference sequence). The length of the CDR3 is 11 residues. The CDR3 DNA follows: TGTGCCAGCAGCGTGGAAACTAAACAGTTCTTC. It translates to CASSVETKQFF.

The V and J genes are TRBV29-1 and TRBJ1-2, with 7 bases fitting TRBD1. J was trimmed by 7 bases and V by 5 bases; bases with no gene match: 4. CDR1 SQVTM and CDR2 ANQGSEA come from the germline V gene. The CDR3 runs 11 residues. The CDR3 protein is CSVWGQLGYTF. CDR3 DNA: TGCAGCGTTTGGGGACAGCTTGGCTACACCTTC. The full variable domain, with the rest looked up from reference TRBV29-1 and TRBJ1-2, is SAVISQKPSRDICQRGTSLTIQCQVDSQVTMMFWYRQQPGQSLTLIATANQGSEATYESGFVIDKFPISRPNLTFSTLTVSNMSPEDSSIYLCSVWGQLGYTFGSGTRLTVV.

The rearrangement links TRBV7-8 to TRBJ2-3; TRBD1 agrees at 7 bases. The ends lost 1 base at V and 6 bases at J; junction bases unmatched: 10. The CDR3 extends over 16 amino acids. The germline V gene encodes CDR1 SGHVS and CDR2 FQNEAQ. CDR3 loop: CASSLGAGGVFDTQYF. The CDR3 DNA reads TGTGCCAGCAGCTTAGGGGCAGGGGGAGTTTTCGATACGCAGTATTTT.

The rearrangement uses TRBV27 and TRBJ2-7, with a possible D match to TRBD1 (5 bases). Germline values: CDR1 MNHEY, CDR2 SMNVEV (reference sequence). V was clipped by 3 bases and J by 2 bases, with 11 bases between them. This CDR3 is built from 14 residues. The CDR3 DNA reads as TGTGCCAGCAGTTTCGGTGACAGTCCCTACGAGCAGTACTTC. The encoded protein is CASSFGDSPYEQYF.

This chain connects TRBV5-4 to TRBJ1-6, with D perhaps TRBD1 (5 bases). Deletions cut 3 bases from V and 9 bases from J, with 13 bases between. CDR1 SGHNT and CDR2 YYREEE come from the germline V gene (reference sequence). CDR3 length equals 14 residues. CDR3 nucleotide sequence: TGTGCCAGCAGCTCTACAGGCCTGGTTTCACCCCTCCACTTT. It yields the protein CASSSTGLVSPLHF.